This T cell receptor beta chain was sequenced in a study of cytomegalovirus exposure and HLA in healthy donors. General study points: Most of the TCR beta V segments (in an earlier analysis) were productive either about 87% or about 30% of the time. Accurate predictions that matched the HLA-A and HLA-B alleles of most subjects were reportedly made from TCR beta sequences.

The CDR3 length is 18 residues. V dropped 6 bases and J dropped 6; count of bases not matched to a gene: 13. The germline V gene has CDR1 ENHRY and CDR2 SYGVKD. On this clone: The antigen remains undetermined.

All donors participated as healthy donors of bone marrow. Researchers ran the PCR with 60 Vbeta and 13 Jbeta primers. As processed by the authors: It was a later analysis that counted tens of millions of unique TCR beta chains, of which roughly 11 million were shared. Assay: immunoSEQ multiplex PCR; the TCRdb copy retains only in-frame clones and omits some. V, J and clone size were drawn from that table, and D and trimming were deduced from the DNA. The data contain approximately 140,000 clones, approximately 85% of them singletons. This TCR was recovered from a boy aged 5-17 years in good health and CMV-seronegative. Sequenced input: PBMCs. The chain employs TRBV10-3 and TRBJ2-2; 13 bases agree with TRBD2. CDR3 amino acids: CAIRPGTSGVIAPGELFF. In DNA form, the CDR3 reads TGTGCCATCAGGCCCGGGACTAGCGGGGTAATAGCCCCCGGGGAGCTGTTTTTT.